This T cell receptor beta chain is from a study of blood T cell repertoires in COVID-19. Study as a whole: PBMCs, B-cell-depleted T cells, or T cells provided the cDNA or gDNA that made up the material.

With 2 bases removed from V and 0 bases from J, the gap between germline ends came to 7 bases. This CDR3 spans 14 amino acids. The germline V gene has CDR1 MGHRA and CDR2 YSYEKL. Per the original methods: The authors estimated nucleated cell counts from reference gene primer amplification. Produced via immunoSEQ multiplex PCR; TCRdb's table is partial and in-frame only. The DNA was the basis for D and trimming; V, J and clone size are from that table. The sample consists of 150,000 to 200,000 clones, approximately 85% of them appearing once. This clonotype was sampled from an older woman with acute or convalescent COVID-19. This chain uses TRBV4-1 with TRBJ1-1; D is unresolved. Sequencing was carried out using peripheral blood. CDR3 loop: CASSQRGVNTEAFF. The DNA for the CDR3 is TGCGCCAGCAGCCAACGGGGAGTGAACACTGAAGCTTTCTTT.